A selection of T cell receptor beta chains follows, all from one sample in a study of T cell changes during pregnancy in multiple sclerosis. Clones were read by immunoSEQ multiplex PCR, and TCRdb kept only the in-frame ones, dropping some. The sample lists around 37,000 clones, about 88% seen once, with about 7% in the top ten. Specimen: CD8+ T cells from peripheral blood mononuclear cells, collected in the third trimester of pregnancy. The receptors were sampled from a female donor with multiple sclerosis, enrolled in a pregnancy study. Each CDR3 is given with its conserved first and last residue. The D gene is left open where the match is weak. Not every row has a clone size; where given, it reads once, few, many or a size class.

clone_size j_call v_call d_call cdr3_aa cdr3_nt
. TRBJ2-3 TRBV6-5 TRBD1 CASSSLGQGADTQYF TGTGCCAGCAGTTCCCTTGGACAGGGGGCAGATACGCAGTATTTT
. TRBJ2-7 TRBV7-2 TRBD1 CASSWDRGSLEQYF TGTGCCAGCAGCTGGGACAGGGGATCCCTCGAGCAGTACTTC
. TRBJ2-3 TRBV7-3 TRBD2 CASSSAPGLAGGDTDTQYF TGTGCCAGCAGCTCCGCTCCGGGACTAGCGGGGGGCGACACAGATACGCAGTATTTT
. TRBJ1-2 TRBV9 TRBD1 CASSDARDRGSYGYTF TGTGCCAGCAGCGACGCCCGGGACAGGGGTTCCTATGGCTACACCTTC
. TRBJ2-1 TRBV7-9 . CATFRGGLPYNEQFF TGTGCCACGTTTCGAGGGGGACTACCCTACAATGAGCAGTTCTTC
medium-sized TRBJ1-1 TRBV7-9 TRBD1 CASSSPSRGDTEAFF TGTGCCAGCAGCTCCCCCTCCAGGGGGGACACTGAAGCTTTCTTT
. TRBJ2-3 TRBV5-6 TRBD2 CASSFMGSMTREDF TGTGCCAGCAGCTTCATGGGTTCGATGACCCGGGAGGATTTT
. TRBJ1-1 TRBV25-1 . CASSEFGVDTRASTEAFF TGTGCCAGCAGTGAATTTGGGGTGGACACCCGGGCCTCCACTGAAGCTTTCTTT
. TRBJ2-2 TRBV19 TRBD2 CASSLAGYDGELFF TGTGCCAGTTCCCTAGCGGGGTATGACGGGGAGCTGTTTTTT
. TRBJ2-2 TRBV27 . CASSLFRVPNTGELFF TGTGCCAGCAGTTTATTCAGGGTCCCGAACACCGGGGAGCTGTTTTTT
. TRBJ1-2 TRBV2 . CASSDQLLNYGYTF TGTGCCAGCAGTGATCAACTACTTAACTATGGCTACACCTTC
once TRBJ2-3 TRBV19 . CASSPLDSHTDTQYF TGTGCCAGTAGTCCGCTGGACAGCCACACAGATACGCAGTATTTT
few TRBJ2-5 TRBV12-2 . CASRHGIQETQYF TGTGCAAGTCGCCACGGGATCCAAGAGACCCAGTACTTC
. TRBJ2-1 TRBV29-1 . CSVEHGGWGNEQFF TGCAGCGTTGAACACGGGGGTTGGGGGAATGAGCAGTTCTTC
. TRBJ2-7 TRBV27 TRBD1 CASSAGQGAVEQYF TGTGCCAGCAGTGCGGGGCAGGGGGCCGTGGAGCAGTACTTC
. TRBJ1-1 TRBV4-1 . CASSLRQSTEAFF TGCGCCAGCAGCCTTCGACAGTCCACTGAAGCTTTCTTT
. TRBJ1-2 TRBV7-9 . CASSFLGEYYGYTF TGTGCCAGCAGCTTCCTAGGGGAATACTATGGCTACACCTTC
once TRBJ2-7 TRBV19 TRBD1 CASSTGTGGSYEQYF TGTGCCAGTAGTACCGGGACAGGGGGTAGCTACGAGCAGTACTTC
. TRBJ2-3 TRBV11-2 . CASSTGGDTQYF TGTGCCAGCAGTACCGGGGGAGATACGCAGTATTTT
. TRBJ1-1 TRBV19 TRBD1 CASSILGGPEAFF TGTGCCAGTAGTATTTTAGGGGGCCCTGAAGCTTTCTTT
. TRBJ2-1 TRBV12-1 . CASRDTGVEKFF TGTGCCAGCAGGGATACCGGGGTCGAAAAGTTCTTC
. TRBJ1-2 TRBV5-4 . CASHPEGGSNYGYTF TGTGCCAGCCACCCAGAAGGCGGCTCTAACTATGGCTACACCTTC
. TRBJ1-5 TRBV6-6 . CASSYSRPNQPQHF TGTGCCAGCAGTTACTCGCGGCCCAATCAGCCCCAGCATTTT
. TRBJ2-2 TRBV4-1 . CASSQGGGQGTGELFF TGCGCCAGCAGCCAAGGAGGAGGGCAAGGCACCGGGGAGCTGTTTTTT
few TRBJ2-1 TRBV9 . CASSVGRGIRLGNEQFF TGTGCCAGCAGCGTAGGTCGAGGGATTCGACTTGGCAATGAGCAGTTCTTC
. TRBJ1-3 TRBV5-6 . CASTLFWGAGNTIYF TGTGCCAGCACCCTCTTCTGGGGGGCTGGAAACACCATATATTTT
. TRBJ2-3 TRBV19 TRBD2 CASSRTSGGSDTQYF TGTGCCAGTAGTAGGACTAGCGGGGGATCAGATACGCAGTATTTT
. TRBJ2-1 TRBV4-3 TRBD2 CASSQDPSGGATEQFF TGCGCCAGCAGCCAAGATCCTAGCGGGGGGGCCACTGAGCAGTTCTTC
. TRBJ2-7 TRBV4-1 . CASSQVKGYEQYF TGCGCCAGCAGCCAAGTCAAGGGGTACGAGCAGTACTTC
. TRBJ2-1 TRBV28 TRBD2 CASSLWASGGPDNEQFF TGTGCCAGCAGTTTATGGGCTAGCGGGGGGCCAGACAATGAGCAGTTCTTC
. TRBJ2-3 TRBV7-3 TRBD2 CASSLLAGDTDTQYF TGTGCCAGCAGTTTACTAGCGGGGGATACAGATACGCAGTATTTT
. TRBJ1-3 TRBV6-5 . CASSYSPGAVDTIYF TGTGCCAGCAGTTACTCACCGGGAGCCGTTGACACCATATATTTT
. TRBJ2-3 TRBV2 . CASSAAGAGTDTQYF TGTGCCAGCAGTGCGGCAGGGGCGGGCACGGATACGCAGTATTTT
once TRBJ2-5 TRBV15 TRBD1 CATSNQGQGVGETQYF TGTGCCACCAGCAACCAGGGACAGGGTGTAGGAGAGACCCAGTACTTC
. TRBJ1-4 TRBV6-6 TRBD1 CASSTGTEVEKLFF TGTGCCAGCAGTACCGGGACAGAGGTTGAAAAACTGTTTTTT
. TRBJ1-1 TRBV4-1 . CASSQVLARNTEAFF TGCGCCAGCAGCCAAGTTTTGGCCAGGAACACTGAAGCTTTCTTT
. TRBJ1-6 TRBV9 . CASSVDYRNNSPLHF TGTGCCAGCAGCGTAGACTACAGGAATAATTCACCCCTCCACTTT
. TRBJ2-4 TRBV4-1 TRBD1 CASSQGWGQGADIQYF TGCGCCAGCAGCCAAGGATGGGGCCAGGGGGCAGACATTCAGTACTTC
. TRBJ2-3 TRBV19 TRBD2 CASASGTSVLDTQYF TGTGCCAGTGCCTCGGGGACTAGCGTTCTAGATACGCAGTATTTT
. TRBJ2-2 TRBV6-4 . CASSDRGHTGELFF TGTGCCAGCAGTGACCGGGGTCACACCGGGGAGCTGTTTTTT
. TRBJ2-7 TRBV7-9 TRBD1 CASSLSDRLGISF TGTGCCAGCAGCTTATCGGACAGGTTAGGCATCAGCTTC
. TRBJ2-3 TRBV13 TRBD1 CASSAEGQGASPDTQYF TGTGCCAGCAGCGCAGAAGGACAGGGGGCGAGTCCAGATACGCAGTATTTT
. TRBJ2-7 TRBV7-9 TRBD1 CASSSRQGQYF TGTGCCAGCAGCTCAAGACAGGGCCAGTACTTC
. TRBJ2-7 TRBV7-6 . CASSLYPALDYEQYF TGTGCCAGCAGCTTATATCCGGCCCTAGACTACGAGCAGTACTTC
. TRBJ2-7 TRBV6-6 TRBD1 CASSFRDRGTYEQYF TGTGCCAGCAGTTTCAGGGACAGGGGGACCTACGAGCAGTACTTC
. TRBJ1-6 TRBV4-3 TRBD1 CASSQGTGFNSPLHF TGCGCCAGCAGCCAAGGGACAGGATTTAATTCACCCCTCCACTTT
. TRBJ1-5 TRBV2 . CASRKTGLSNQPQHF TGTGCCAGCAGGAAAACAGGGCTAAGCAATCAGCCCCAGCATTTT
. TRBJ1-1 TRBV25-1 TRBD1 CASSERGREGTAFTEAFF TGTGCCAGCAGTGAAAGAGGACGGGAGGGGACAGCCTTCACTGAAGCTTTCTTT
. TRBJ2-5 TRBV11-3 TRBD1 CASSPGQGQETQYF TGTGCCAGCAGCCCCGGACAGGGCCAAGAGACCCAGTACTTC
. TRBJ2-1 TRBV6-4 . CASSETSYNEQFF TGTGCCAGCAGTGAGACTAGCTACAATGAGCAGTTCTTC
. TRBJ2-7 TRBV29-1 TRBD1 CSVGGTGFNSYEQYF TGCAGCGTTGGGGGGACAGGGTTTAATTCCTACGAGCAGTACTTC
. TRBJ1-1 TRBV10-3 TRBD1 CAIKSGQGEAEAFF TGTGCCATCAAGAGCGGACAGGGTGAGGCTGAAGCTTTCTTT
. TRBJ2-3 TRBV2 TRBD2 CASSGQIPSGDTDTQYF TGTGCCAGCAGTGGTCAGATCCCTAGCGGGGATACAGATACGCAGTATTTT
. TRBJ1-5 TRBV30 . CAWSLGYSNQPQHF TGTGCCTGGAGTTTGGGCTATAGCAATCAGCCCCAGCATTTT
. TRBJ2-2 TRBV28 . CASSLSTGELFF TGTGCCAGCAGTTTATCTACCGGGGAGCTGTTTTTT
. TRBJ1-5 TRBV4-1 TRBD1 CASSHTSGGNQPQHF TGCGCCAGCAGCCATACCTCAGGGGGTAATCAGCCCCAGCATTTT
. TRBJ2-1 TRBV5-1 TRBD2 CASSLAGGPPEQFF TGCGCCAGCTCTCTAGCGGGGGGCCCCCCTGAGCAGTTCTTC
. TRBJ2-7 TRBV10-3 . CAISEDNSGEQYF TGTGCCATCAGTGAGGATAACAGTGGCGAGCAGTACTTC
. TRBJ2-1 TRBV5-4 TRBD2 CASSLAGGPPEGQFF TGTGCCAGCAGCTTGGCGGGGGGGCCCCCTGAAGGGCAGTTCTTC
. TRBJ1-1 TRBV7-3 . CASSLTRVQTEAFF TGTGCCAGCAGCTTAACGAGAGTTCAAACTGAAGCTTTCTTT